These 12 T cell receptor beta chains share one sample of origin, sequenced in a study of shared clonotypes between healthy human individuals. The repertoire was sequenced with immunoSEQ multiplex PCR; TCRdb's copy has only in-frame clones and lacks some. The sample yields approximately 640,000 clones, roughly 91% seen once. Material for sequencing was memory CD8+ T cells from PBMCs. Noted subset: CD45RO+ cells pooled with CCR7-negative TemRA cells. These receptors came from a man younger than 30 in good health. Some clones in this sample may be carry-over from other donors' samples.

The chain combines TRBV28 with TRBJ2-2, with D tentatively TRBD1 or TRBD2 (6 bases each). This CDR3 contains 15 residues. CDR1 is MDHEN, CDR2 SYDVKM, per germline. Trimming took 3 bases from V and 7 from J, leaving 15 bases between them. CDR3 in amino acids: CASSLMEGVSGELFF. CDR3 DNA: TGTGCCAGCAGTTTGATGGAGGGGGTTAGCGGGGAGCTGTTTTTT.

The chain carries TRBV5-1 and TRBJ1-1; 7 positions agree with TRBD1. The CDR3 consists of 16 residues. The trim removed 4 bases at V and 3 bases at J, leaving 12 bases unmatched. CDR1 and CDR2 (germline): SGHRS, YFSETQ. CDR3 DNA: TGCGCCAGCAGCCCCCTCGGGACAGTGGCGGACACTGAAGCTTTCTTT. It yields the protein CASSPLGTVADTEAFF.

This rearrangement joins TRBV6-1 to TRBJ2-7; D remains ambiguous. The CDR3 length is 12 residues. Trimming shortened V by 10 bases and J by 6 bases, and 16 bases separated the two germline ends. Germline values: CDR1 MNHNS, CDR2 SASEGT. CDR3 sequence reads: CATTQFFREQYF. The CDR3 DNA reads TGTGCCACAACACAGTTTTTTCGCGAGCAGTACTTC.

The V call is TRBV10-2, the J call TRBJ2-2, with D hard to call. V was pared by 7 bases and J by 8 bases, with 11 bases between. The germline V gene has CDR1 WSHSY and CDR2 SAAADI. The CDR3 is 12 residues long. CDR3 bases: TGCGCCAGCACTCACTCCTGGGGGGAGCTGTTTTTT. Translation: CASTHSWGELFF.

The chain carries TRBV2 and TRBJ1-1; D is unresolved. The V gene's germline CDR1 is SNHLY and CDR2 FYNNEI. CDR3 length: 16 residues. V dropped 4 bases and J dropped 0 bases, with 15 bases sitting between them. The CDR3 reads CASSVTSLNLNTEAFF. The CDR3, as DNA: TGTGCCAGCAGTGTCACCAGCCTTAATCTGAACACTGAAGCTTTCTTT.

The genes are TRBV9 and TRBJ1-2; D is unclear. This CDR3 has 13 amino acids. CDR1 is SGDLS and CDR2 is YYNGEE in the germline V gene. V was pared by 3 bases and J by 4 bases, with 10 bases between. The CDR3 DNA follows: TGTGCCAGCAGCGGGCAGAGCCTCTATGGCTACACCTTC. Residues: CASSGQSLYGYTF.

The chain employs TRBV9 and TRBJ2-7; perhaps TRBD2 as D (6 bases). CDR1 is SGDLS and CDR2 is YYNGEE in the germline V gene. V was cut by 7 bases and J by 1 base, with 15 bases left in between. The CDR3 contains 14 residues. Here the CDR3 DNA reads TGTGCCAGCTCCCCTTGGCGGGAATCCTACGAGCAGTACTTC. Its protein product is CASSPWRESYEQYF. The full variable domain, completed using reference TRBV9 and TRBJ2-7, is DSGVTQTPKHLITATGQRVTLRCSPRSGDLSVYWYQQSLDQGLQFLIQYYNGEERAKGNILERFSAQQFPDLHSELNLSSLELGDSALYFCASSPWRESYEQYFGPGTRLTVT.

V and J are TRBV9 and TRBJ2-7; 8 bases are shared with TRBD2. The CDR3 length is 17 residues. Germline CDR1 reads SGDLS; CDR2 reads YYNGEE. The junction had 12 bases not matched to a gene; V was cut back by 2 bases and J by 2 bases. The CDR3 here is CASSVGLAGAGAYEQYF. The CDR3 nucleotides read TGTGCCAGCAGCGTTGGCCTCGCCGGAGCGGGGGCCTACGAGCAGTACTTC.

The chain carries TRBV28 and TRBJ2-7; no definite D call. The CDR3 runs to 13 residues. Looked up from germline, CDR1 is MDHEN and CDR2 is SYDVKM. V gave up 2 bases and J gave up 3 bases, with 8 bases separating them. The CDR3 region is CASSLPTLYEQYF. Here the CDR3 DNA reads TGTGCCAGCAGTTTACCCACTCTCTACGAGCAGTACTTC.

This clone has a count of ten or more. This rearrangement joins TRBV14 to TRBJ1-6, with D perhaps matching TRBD1 (5 bases). CDR3 length: 15 residues. Looked up from germline, CDR1 is SGHDN and CDR2 is FVKESK. The V end was cut by 2 bases, the J end by 7 bases, with 12 bases between. The CDR3 is CASSQKTEGNSPLHF. In DNA, the CDR3 is TGTGCCAGCAGCCAAAAAACGGAGGGGAATTCACCCCTCCACTTT.

The chain carries TRBV4-2 and TRBJ1-4; the D gene is possibly TRBD1 (5 bases). Germline V gene sequence: CDR1 LGHNA, CDR2 YNFKEQ. The CDR3 covers 18 residues. V was pared by 4 bases and J by 6 bases, with 24 bases between. The CDR3 DNA reads TGTGCCAGCAGCCTAGCGCCGTTTCCCGGGACTCTGGATGAAAAACTGTTTTTT. Its protein product is CASSLAPFPGTLDEKLFF.

J is TRBJ2-1 and V is TRBV7-9; D perhaps matches TRBD1 (6 bases). Trimming cost V 6 bases and J 0 bases, with 15 bases left between them. This CDR3 is built from 16 residues. Germline assignment: CDR1 SEHNR and CDR2 FQNEAQ (reference sequence). The CDR3: CASSSWGPSSYNEQFF. In DNA, the CDR3 is TGTGCCAGCAGTTCCTGGGGGCCTAGCTCCTACAATGAGCAGTTCTTC.